The 11 T cell receptor beta chains listed next were all sequenced from one sample in a study of response to subunit inactivated influenza vaccine. TCRdb re-called the RT-PCR reads through MiXCR, storing one row per CDR3 protein. The sample comprises 650,000 to 700,000 distinct CDR3 sequences, 15% to 17% of which are singletons, and 11% rests with the top ten. Sample: PBMCs from blood, taken 11 to 12 days after vaccination. These receptors all stem from a man aged 45-65 years who received an inactivated influenza vaccine.

V is TRBV20-1 and J is TRBJ2-1, with D perhaps matching TRBD2 (6 bases). Per germline, CDR1 DFQATT and CDR2 SNEGSKA (reference sequence). V was trimmed by 3 bases and J by 2 bases, leaving 14 bases between them. CDR3 length equals 15 residues. The CDR3 reads CSASRDSLTYNEQFF. The CDR3 coding sequence is TGCAGTGCTAGTCGGGACTCCCTTACCTACAATGAGCAGTTCTTC.

This clonotype was seen at least ten times. The chain combines TRBV4-3 with TRBJ1-3; perhaps TRBD1 as D (6 bases). Looked up from germline, CDR1 is LGHNA and CDR2 is YSLEER. The CDR3 sequence is 16 residues long. With 0 bases removed from V and 2 bases from J, the gap between germline ends came to 11 bases. This chain's CDR3 is CASSQDGGLAGNTIYF. The CDR3 DNA reads TGCGCCAGCAGCCAAGATGGGGGGCTTGCTGGAAACACCATATATTTT.

This clonotype was observed a handful of times. V gene TRBV6-1 combines with J gene TRBJ2-1, with unresolved D. The CDR3 runs 16 residues. The V gene's germline CDR1 is MNHNS and CDR2 SASEGT. V dropped 2 bases and J dropped 3 bases, with 14 bases sitting between them. Here the CDR3 reads CASSEFRTSRYNEQFF. CDR3 DNA: TGTGCCAGCAGTGAATTTCGGACCTCGCGCTACAATGAGCAGTTCTTC.

This clonotype was counted a few times. This sequence joins TRBV7-9 and TRBJ2-1; a weak D match, TRBD1 (6 bases). The CDR3 extends over 15 amino acids. CDR1 is SEHNR, CDR2 FQNEAQ, per germline (reference sequence). V was shortened by 4 bases and J by 1 base, with 11 bases between the two germline ends. DNA for the CDR3: TGTGCCAGCAGCTCCCCCAGGGGTTCCTACAATGAGCAGTTCTTC. It encodes CASSSPRGSYNEQFF.

V gene TRBV6-2 or TRBV6-3 combines with J gene TRBJ2-1; D remains ambiguous. The CDR3 consists of 13 residues. Between the trimmed V and J ends, which lost 0 bases and 10 bases, there was a span of 10 bases. From germline, CDR1 is MNHEY and CDR2 SVGEGT. The CDR3 here is CASSYSGLPEQFF. CDR3 in DNA: TGTGCCAGCAGTTACTCTGGCCTACCCGAGCAGTTCTTC.

The chain joins TRBV5-1 to TRBJ1-1; 9 positions match TRBD1. With V trimmed by 0 bases and J by 4 bases, 7 bases remained unmatched. Germline values: CDR1 SGHRS, CDR2 YFSETQ. The CDR3 is 16 residues long. The CDR3 sequence is CASSLATTGGSTEAFF. In DNA, the CDR3 is TGCGCCAGCAGCTTGGCCACCACAGGGGGCTCCACTGAAGCTTTCTTT. The variable domain in full, with the rest retrieved from reference TRBV5-1 and TRBJ1-1, is KAGVTQTPRYLIKTRGQQVTLSCSPISGHRSVSWYQQTPGQGLQFLFEYFSETQRNKGNFPGRFSGRQFSNSRSEMNVSTLELGDSALYLCASSLATTGGSTEAFFGQGTRLTVV.

This clonotype was observed at least ten times. V usage is TRBV5-1 and J usage is TRBJ1-6; TRBD1 might be the D (6 bases). This CDR3 has 15 amino acids. Trimming cost V 0 bases and J 6 bases, with 10 bases left between them. Germline values: CDR1 SGHRS, CDR2 YFSETQ. Here the CDR3 DNA reads TGCGCCAGCAGCTTGGAGGGGGGTCGTAATTCACCCCTCCACTTT. The encoded protein is CASSLEGGRNSPLHF.

Many counts were recorded for this clonotype. The chain links TRBV18 to TRBJ2-3; D remains ambiguous. This CDR3 comprises 11 residues. In germline, CDR1 is KGHSH, CDR2 LQKENI. The ends were cut back, 5 bases at V and 11 bases at J, with 11 bases in the middle. The CDR3, as DNA: TGTGCCAGCTCAGCTACCCATGGGCAGTATTTT. Translated: CASSATHGQYF.

This clonotype came up a few times. V and J are TRBV6-5 and TRBJ2-3; D not certain. Trimming stripped 0 bases from V and 6 bases from J, with 13 bases between. This CDR3 has 15 residues. Looked up from germline, CDR1 is MNHEY and CDR2 is SVGAGI. CDR3 residues: CASSYSPKTADTQYF. DNA for the CDR3: TGTGCCAGCAGTTACTCCCCAAAGACTGCGGATACGCAGTATTTT.

CDR3 nucleotide sequence: TGTGCCAGCAGCTTAGAGGTGACGCGGAGAAACTCCTACGAGCAGTACTTC. Translation gives CASSLEVTRRNSYEQYF. The V gene is TRBV7-9, the J gene TRBJ2-7; no firm D call. Trimming left V 1 base short and J 0 bases short, with 16 bases between. In germline, CDR1 is SEHNR, CDR2 FQNEAQ (reference sequence). This CDR3 comprises 17 residues.

This clonotype appeared a few times. The chain employs TRBV24-1 and TRBJ2-1; maybe TRBD1 (5 bases). The germline V gene has CDR1 KGHDR and CDR2 SFDVKD. V lost 4 bases and J 10 bases, leaving 10 bases between the germline ends. CDR3 size: 12 residues. CDR3 nucleotides: TGTGCCACCAGTGAACGAGCAGGGGAGCAGTTCTTC. Translation: CATSERAGEQFF.